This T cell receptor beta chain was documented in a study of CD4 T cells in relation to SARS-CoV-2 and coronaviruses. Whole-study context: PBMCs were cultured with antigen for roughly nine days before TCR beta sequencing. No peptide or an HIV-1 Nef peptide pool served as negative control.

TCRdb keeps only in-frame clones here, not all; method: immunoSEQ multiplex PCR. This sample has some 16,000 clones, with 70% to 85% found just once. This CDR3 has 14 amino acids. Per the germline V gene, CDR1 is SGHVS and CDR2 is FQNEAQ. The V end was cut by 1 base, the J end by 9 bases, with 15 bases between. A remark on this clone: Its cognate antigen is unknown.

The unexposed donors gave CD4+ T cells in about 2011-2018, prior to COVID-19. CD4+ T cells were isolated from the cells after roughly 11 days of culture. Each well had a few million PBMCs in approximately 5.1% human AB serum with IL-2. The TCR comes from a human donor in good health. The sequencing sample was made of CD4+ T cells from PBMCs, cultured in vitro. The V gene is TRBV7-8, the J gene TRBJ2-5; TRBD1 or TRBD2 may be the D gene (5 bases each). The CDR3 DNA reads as TGTGCCAGCAGCTTAGATTATCTAGTGGGGGCCCAGTACTTC. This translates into CASSLDYLVGAQYF.